What follows are 24 T cell receptor beta chains derived from one specimen sequenced in a study of beta chain features in type 1 diabetes. The isolated RNA, all of it, was reverse transcribed, so expressed TCRB transcripts were what got sequenced. Produced via immunoSEQ multiplex PCR; TCRdb's table is partial and in-frame only. Among 850,000 to 900,000 clones listed, roughly 17% were seen once. The sequenced material came from naive CD4+ T cells from blood. These receptors originate from a woman between 18 and 30 years old in good health.

This clone was recorded a few times. Other DNA sequences in the same sample also yield this CDR3. This chain connects TRBV7-2 to TRBJ2-5, with 8 bases fitting TRBD2. The CDR3 has 14 amino acids. The V gene end was trimmed by 2 bases and the J gene end by 1 base; junction bases not matched to a gene: 0. CDR1 and CDR2 (germline): SGHTA, FQGNSA. CDR3 in DNA: TGTGCCAGCAGCTTAACTAGCGGCCAAGAGACCCAGTACTTC. It specifies CASSLTSGQETQYF.

This clone was seen a handful of times. The chain carries TRBV20-1 and TRBJ2-3; D unclear. V was clipped by 6 bases and J by 7 bases, with 11 bases between them. There are 11 residues in the CDR3. The germline CDR1 and CDR2 sequences are DFQATT and SNEGSKA (reference sequence). The CDR3 coding sequence is TGCAGTGCGTCGCAGATACATACGCAGTATTTT. Amino acid sequence: CSASQIHTQYF.

This clone occurred a few times. The rearrangement joins TRBV9 to TRBJ1-2; D is perhaps TRBD1 (5 bases). Deletions cut 0 bases from V and 5 bases from J, with 14 bases between. Germline CDR1 reads SGDLS; CDR2 reads YYNGEE. This CDR3 region has 15 residues. The CDR3 sequence: CASSVGQMGLYGYTF. The CDR3 DNA sequence: TGTGCCAGCAGCGTAGGGCAGATGGGGCTTTATGGCTACACCTTC.

In this sample, this clone turned up a few times. This chain uses TRBV28 with TRBJ2-7; the match to TRBD2 covers 9 bases. The germline gives CDR1 MDHEN, CDR2 SYDVKM. The CDR3 sequence is 15 residues long. The V and J ends lost 2 bases and 6 bases, in that order; junction bases with no gene match: 8. The CDR3 here is CASSLAGGSAGEQYF. CDR3 sequence (DNA): TGTGCCAGCAGTTTAGCGGGAGGGTCGGCGGGCGAGCAGTACTTC.

This clone came up many times. This chain uses TRBV10-3 with TRBJ1-5, with D perhaps matching TRBD1 (6 bases). The germline V gene encodes CDR1 ENHRY and CDR2 SYGVKD. The CDR3 contains 11 residues. V dropped 11 bases and J dropped 7 bases, with 12 bases sitting between them. The CDR3 loop is CASGQGQPQHF. The CDR3 nucleotides are TGTGCCTCCGGCCAGGGGCAGCCCCAGCATTTT.

This chain connects TRBV9 to TRBJ2-7; possibly TRBD1 for D (6 bases). Germline loops: CDR1 SGDLS, CDR2 YYNGEE. This CDR3 is 12 amino acids long. V lost 4 bases to trimming and J lost 6 bases, with 11 bases between them. The CDR3 protein is CASSPRGSEQYF. For the CDR3, the DNA is TGTGCCAGCAGCCCCAGGGGAAGCGAGCAGTACTTC.

This clone has only a few counts. The chain uses TRBV18 and TRBJ2-1; 8 bases fit TRBD1. The V and J ends lost 3 bases and 8 bases, in that order; junction bases with no gene match: 15. Germline V lookup: CDR1 KGHSH, CDR2 LQKENI. The length of the CDR3 is 17 residues. The CDR3 DNA sequence: TGTGCCAGCTCACCTCGGGTTGGGGCAGGGGGCGTCGATGAGCAGTTCTTC. Protein product: CASSPRVGAGGVDEQFF.

A few counts support this clone. J is TRBJ1-2 and V is TRBV10-2; a possible D gene is TRBD1 (5 bases). The CDR3 has 13 residues. Trimming cost V 7 bases and J 7 bases, with 16 bases left between them. Germline-derived CDR1 and CDR2 are WSHSY and SAAADI. CDR3 sequence: CASKLGGVFGYTF. CDR3 coding DNA: TGCGCCAGCAAGCTTGGGGGGGTGTTTGGCTACACCTTC.

This clone has only a few counts. The chain couples TRBV2 to TRBJ1-4; D gene uncertain. Germline-derived CDR1 and CDR2 are SNHLY and FYNNEI. The CDR3 extends over 14 amino acids. Trimming took off 2 bases at V and 7 bases at J, with 11 bases between the two ends. CDR3 sequence reads: CASSELRGSEKLFF. CDR3 nucleotide sequence: TGTGCCAGCAGTGAACTTCGTGGTAGTGAAAAACTGTTTTTT.

In the case of this clone: Other nucleotide sequences from this sample produce the same CDR3. This rearrangement joins TRBV7-2 to TRBJ2-7, with D perhaps TRBD1 (5 bases). V lost 5 bases and J 3 bases, leaving 8 bases between the germline ends. This CDR3 has 12 amino acids. Germline CDR1 is SGHTA and CDR2 is FQGNSA. Here the CDR3 DNA reads TGTGCCAGCAGCCTCCAGGGCTACGAGCAGTACTTC. It codes for CASSLQGYEQYF. The full variable domain, in which reference TRBV7-2 and TRBJ2-7 provide the parts outside the CDR3, is GAGVSQSPSNKVTEKGKDVELRCDPISGHTALYWYRQSLGQGLEFLIYFQGNSAPDKSGLPSDRFSAERTGGSVSTLTIQRTQQEDSAVYLCASSLQGYEQYFGPGTRLTVT.

This clone was counted between two and nine times. The V and J genes are TRBV7-9 and TRBJ2-5; the D gene is possibly TRBD1 (6 bases). Germline CDR1 SEHNR, CDR2 FQNEAQ (reference sequence). This CDR3 region has 17 residues. V was shortened by 5 bases and J by 3 bases, with 22 bases between the two germline ends. CDR3 bases: TGTGCCAGCAGCGCGCAGCCCAGGGGAGTTCGTGAAGAGACCCAGTACTTC. Residues: CASSAQPRGVREETQYF.

This clone was found a few times. V usage is TRBV7-2 and J usage is TRBJ2-3; TRBD2 aligns across 7 bases. Germline CDR1 reads SGHTA; CDR2 reads FQGNSA. This CDR3 has 18 residues. V trimming: 3 bases; J trimming: 1 base; junction bases outside the gene matches: 13. CDR3 residues: CASSLGGLAGAGTDTQYF. For the CDR3, the DNA is TGTGCCAGCAGCTTGGGGGGGTTGGCGGGAGCCGGCACAGATACGCAGTATTTT. The whole variable domain, filled in from reference TRBV7-2 and TRBJ2-3, reads GAGVSQSPSNKVTEKGKDVELRCDPISGHTALYWYRQSLGQGLEFLIYFQGNSAPDKSGLPSDRFSAERTGGSVSTLTIQRTQQEDSAVYLCASSLGGLAGAGTDTQYFGPGTRLTVL.

The chain uses TRBV2 and TRBJ2-7; D remains unclear. Trimming cost V 8 bases and J 0 bases, with 8 bases left between them. Per the germline V gene, CDR1 is SNHLY and CDR2 is FYNNEI. CDR3 length: 12 residues. The CDR3 sequence: CASCTTSYEQYF. The CDR3 DNA is TGTGCCAGCTGTACTACCTCCTACGAGCAGTACTTC.

The J gene is TRBJ2-5, the V gene TRBV28; D unclear. The CDR3 is 12 residues long. The V and J ends lost 3 bases and 3 bases respectively, with 5 bases between them. Germline-derived CDR1 and CDR2 are MDHEN and SYDVKM. CDR3 in DNA: TGTGCCAGCAGTTTTTTGGAAGAGACCCAGTACTTC. This encodes CASSFLEETQYF.

The gene calls are TRBV7-2 and TRBJ2-7, with 8 nucleotides matching TRBD2. CDR1 and CDR2 from the germline V gene are SGHTA and FQGNSA. CDR3 length equals 14 residues. Germline trimming cut 4 bases from V and 3 bases from J; bases unmatched to any gene: 5. The CDR3 DNA follows: TGTGCCAGCAGCTCCCCGGGGGGGGGCTACGAGCAGTACTTC. Amino acid sequence: CASSSPGGGYEQYF. Together with reference TRBV7-2 and TRBJ2-7, the CDR3 gives the full variable domain: GAGVSQSPSNKVTEKGKDVELRCDPISGHTALYWYRQSLGQGLEFLIYFQGNSAPDKSGLPSDRFSAERTGGSVSTLTIQRTQQEDSAVYLCASSSPGGGYEQYFGPGTRLTVT.

The rearrangement links TRBV5-4 to TRBJ2-1, with D maybe TRBD1 (6 bases). The length of the CDR3 is 14 residues. In germline, CDR1 is SGHNT, CDR2 YYREEE (reference sequence). Trimming took 3 bases from V and 4 from J, leaving 11 bases between them. CDR3 in DNA: TGTGCCAGCAGCTCTGTACAGGGATACAATGAGCAGTTCTTC. Translated: CASSSVQGYNEQFF.

This clone came up a few times. J is TRBJ2-1 and V is TRBV10-3; the match to TRBD1 covers 8 bases. The CDR3 contains 17 residues. The trim removed 7 bases at V and 0 bases at J, leaving 11 bases unmatched. The V gene's germline CDR1 is ENHRY and CDR2 SYGVKD. The CDR3 DNA sequence: TGTGCCATCACTGGACAGGGCGCGTCGAGCTCCTACAATGAGCAGTTCTTC. Its translation is CAITGQGASSSYNEQFF.

This chain links TRBV7-9 with TRBJ1-1; no definite D call. Trimming left V 5 bases short and J 2 bases short, with 9 bases between. Per the germline V gene, CDR1 is SEHNR and CDR2 is FQNEAQ (reference sequence). This CDR3 contains 13 residues. The CDR3 coding sequence is TGTGCCAGCAGCGAGGACCATAACACTGAAGCTTTCTTT. Its translation: CASSEDHNTEAFF. Using reference TRBV7-9 and TRBJ1-1 for the parts outside the CDR3, the full variable domain is DTGVSQNPRHKITKRGQNVTFRCDPISEHNRLYWYRQTLGQGPEFLTYFQNEAQLEKSRLLSDRFSAERPKGSFSTLEIQRTEQGDSAMYLCASSEDHNTEAFFGQGTRLTVV.

The gene calls are TRBV7-2 and TRBJ2-7; 8 positions match TRBD1. The CDR3 sequence is 15 residues long. The germline gives CDR1 SGHTA, CDR2 FQGNSA. The trim removed 4 bases at V and 6 bases at J, leaving 11 bases unmatched. Here the CDR3 reads CASSSTGGNFREQYF. CDR3 in DNA: TGTGCCAGCAGCTCCACAGGGGGAAATTTCCGCGAGCAGTACTTC.

The chain's CDR3 is CASSAPIVAGAYHNEQFF. In DNA, the CDR3 is TGTGCCAGCAGCGCCCCGATAGTAGCGGGAGCCTACCACAATGAGCAGTTCTTC. V and J are TRBV4-2 and TRBJ2-1; TRBD2 aligns across 9 bases. Germline trimming cut 5 bases from V and 5 bases from J; bases unmatched to any gene: 16. CDR1 LGHNA and CDR2 YNFKEQ come from the germline V gene. The length of the CDR3 is 18 residues.

This clone was picked up a small number of times. This CDR3 is also generated by other DNA sequences in the sample. The chain employs TRBV20-1 and TRBJ2-5; D gene unclear. V was shortened by 6 bases and J by 1 base, with 6 bases between the two germline ends. Germline loops: CDR1 DFQATT, CDR2 SNEGSKA (reference sequence). This CDR3 has 11 residues. The CDR3 DNA reads as TGCAGTGCGAGGCCCCAAGAGACCCAGTACTTC. This translates into CSARPQETQYF.

This clone appeared a few times. The CDR3 DNA follows: TGTGCCAGCTCGGTCGCCCAGGGGTACTCCTACGAGCAGTACTTC. Translated, it gives CASSVAQGYSYEQYF. The chain uses TRBV18 and TRBJ2-7; perhaps TRBD1 as D (6 bases). The germline CDR1 and CDR2 sequences are KGHSH and LQKENI. The V end lost 6 bases, the J end lost 0 bases, and 15 bases lay between the germline ends. This CDR3 spans 15 amino acids. The variable domain in full, completed from reference TRBV18 and TRBJ2-7, reads NAGVMQNPRHLVRRRGQEARLRCSPMKGHSHVYWYRQLPEEGLKFMVYLQKENIIDESGMPKERFSAEFPKEGPSILRIQQVVRGDSAAYFCASSVAQGYSYEQYFGPGTRLTVT.

This clone was counted only a few times. V gene TRBV29-1 combines with J gene TRBJ2-5, with D hard to call. The germline V gene encodes CDR1 SQVTM and CDR2 ANQGSEA. V was cut by 4 bases and J by 5 bases, with 11 bases left in between. The CDR3 has 12 amino acids. The CDR3: CSVVSPGETQYF. CDR3 DNA sequence: TGCAGCGTTGTATCCCCCGGGGAGACCCAGTACTTC.

V is TRBV6-5 and J is TRBJ2-7; D gene unclear. The V end lost 2 bases, the J end lost 0 bases, and 11 bases lay between the germline ends. The CDR3 covers 15 residues. Per germline, CDR1 MNHEY and CDR2 SVGAGI. The CDR3 DNA follows: TGTGCCAGCAGTTACGACTCGACTGGCTCCTACGAGCAGTACTTC. It codes for CASSYDSTGSYEQYF.